These T cell receptor beta chains were read from a single sample in a study of beta chain features in type 1 diabetes. The repertoire was sequenced with immunoSEQ multiplex PCR; TCRdb's copy has only in-frame clones and lacks some. Of around 250,000 clones in the sample, about 25% were seen once. The sequenced material came from central memory CD4+ T cells from blood. These receptor sequences come from a man aged 25 to 40 in good health. Both conserved end residues are part of each CDR3. Each record gives: D gene, CDR3 length, J gene, clone size, V gene, CDR3 protein, CDR3 DNA. D genes are given only for firm matches. Clone sizes are given selectively: once, few, many, or a class where the clone is expanded.

-,14,TRBJ2-7,few,TRBV29-1,CSVEQQGASYEQYF,TGCAGCGTTGAACAACAGGGAGCCTCCTACGAGCAGTACTTC
TRBD2,14,TRBJ2-5,-,TRBV6-5,CASRVRTSLETQYF,TGTGCCAGCAGAGTCAGGACTAGTCTGGAGACCCAGTACTTC
-,14,TRBJ2-7,few,TRBV2,CASSAGLATSEQYF,TGTGCCAGCAGTGCGGGGCTAGCGACCTCCGAGCAGTACTTC
-,15,TRBJ1-1,few,TRBV6-1,CASTTPKRGNTEAFF,TGTGCCAGCACCACCCCAAAGAGGGGGAACACTGAAGCTTTCTTT
TRBD2,17,TRBJ2-1,few,TRBV5-4,CASTIFVGGGAGNEQFF,TGTGCCAGCACCATCTTTGTCGGCGGGGGGGCCGGGAATGAGCAGTTCTTC
-,16,TRBJ2-3,-,TRBV7-9,CASSPGGGRDTDTQYF,TGTGCCAGCAGCCCGGGAGGGGGCAGGGACACAGATACGCAGTATTTT
-,12,TRBJ2-5,few,TRBV29-1,CSVEELGETQYF,TGCAGCGTTGAAGAGCTGGGGGAGACCCAGTACTTC
-,15,TRBJ2-1,-,TRBV30,CAWSVRPQPYNEQFF,TGTGCCTGGAGTGTAAGACCACAGCCGTACAATGAGCAGTTCTTC
TRBD2,14,TRBJ2-1,-,TRBV11-3,CASSFSGSSDEQFF,TGTGCCAGCAGCTTTAGCGGGAGCAGTGATGAGCAGTTCTTC
-,13,TRBJ2-1,-,TRBV11-3,CASSLNTHGEQFF,TGTGCCAGCAGCTTGAACACGCACGGTGAGCAGTTCTTC
-,16,TRBJ2-3,-,TRBV5-6,CASSLGLTPSTATQYF,TGTGCCAGCAGCTTGGGGCTGACTCCCTCCACCGCTACGCAGTATTTT
-,13,TRBJ2-2,-,TRBV28,CASSERNTGELFF,TGTGCCAGCAGTGAGAGGAACACCGGGGAGCTGTTTTTT
-,14,TRBJ2-1,-,TRBV4-1,CASSRGDAINEQFF,TGCGCCAGCAGCCGGGGGGACGCGATAAATGAGCAGTTCTTC
TRBD2,14,TRBJ2-7,many,TRBV5-6,CASSLGGLADEQYF,TGTGCCAGCAGCTTGGGGGGACTAGCGGACGAGCAGTACTTC
-,14,TRBJ1-2,few,TRBV28,CASSTHRVGYGYTF,TGTGCCAGCAGCACCCACAGGGTAGGGTATGGCTACACCTTC
-,13,TRBJ2-7,few,TRBV4-3,CASSQAPSYEQYF,TGCGCCAGCAGCCAAGCGCCATCCTATGAGCAGTACTTC
-,14,TRBJ2-1,few,TRBV10-3,CAISDGGGSNEQFF,TGTGCCATCAGTGATGGGGGGGGCTCCAATGAGCAGTTCTTC
-,11,TRBJ1-1,few,TRBV19,CASSRNTEAFF,TGTGCCAGTAGTCGGAACACTGAAGCTTTCTTT
-,13,TRBJ2-1,-,TRBV4-1,CASSQGPGNEQFF,TGCGCCAGCAGCCAAGGACCAGGGAATGAGCAGTTCTTC
-,13,TRBJ1-2,many,TRBV10-3,CAINRDTNYGYTF,TGTGCCATCAACAGGGACACTAACTATGGCTACACCTTC
-,14,TRBJ2-1,-,TRBV7-9,CASSLGTIANEQFF,TGTGCCAGCAGCTTAGGGACTATCGCGAATGAGCAGTTCTTC
-,14,TRBJ1-1,-,TRBV7-9,CASSPWGANTEAFF,TGTGCCAGCAGCCCCTGGGGGGCGAACACTGAAGCTTTCTTT
-,11,TRBJ2-5,few,TRBV29-1,CSVQRGETQYF,TGCAGCGTCCAAAGGGGGGAGACCCAGTACTTC
TRBD1,15,TRBJ2-3,-,TRBV7-9,CASSLGDRDTDTQYF,TGTGCCAGCAGCTTAGGTGACAGGGACACAGATACGCAGTATTTT
TRBD2,16,TRBJ2-7,-,TRBV5-6,CASSLGSLAGNGEQYF,TGTGCCAGCAGCTTGGGGAGTCTAGCGGGAAACGGGGAGCAGTACTTC
TRBD1,15,TRBJ2-7,many,TRBV14,CASSGNRDRAYEQYF,TGTGCCAGCAGCGGTAACCGGGACAGGGCATACGAGCAGTACTTC
-,12,TRBJ2-5,-,TRBV5-6,CASSQAFETQYF,TGTGCCAGCAGCCAAGCGTTCGAGACCCAGTACTTC
TRBD2,14,TRBJ2-2,many,TRBV9,CASSRGSNTGELFF,TGTGCCAGCAGCCGCGGGAGTAACACCGGGGAGCTGTTTTTT
-,15,TRBJ2-5,-,TRBV4-3,CASSQDLAAEETQYF,TGCGCCAGCAGCCAAGATCTTGCGGCCGAGGAGACCCAGTACTTC
-,15,TRBJ2-1,-,TRBV9,CASSVASRSYNEQFF,TGTGCCAGCAGCGTAGCATCCAGATCCTACAATGAGCAGTTCTTC
-,14,TRBJ2-3,-,TRBV4-2,CASSQAGDSVLQYF,TGTGCCAGCAGCCAAGCGGGGGATTCGGTCCTGCAGTATTTT
TRBD2,15,TRBJ2-1,-,TRBV7-2,CASSSYGTSGAEQFF,TGTGCCAGCAGCTCATACGGGACTAGCGGGGCTGAGCAGTTCTTC
TRBD1,12,TRBJ1-2,-,TRBV30,CAWSGTGYGYTF,TGTGCCTGGAGCGGGACAGGCTATGGCTACACCTTC
TRBD2,14,TRBJ2-2,-,TRBV30,CAFTSGGNTGELFF,TGTGCCTTTACTAGCGGGGGAAACACCGGGGAGCTGTTTTTT
-,12,TRBJ2-7,many,TRBV30,CAWSVTGYEQYF,TGTGCCTGGAGTGTAACAGGATACGAGCAGTACTTC
-,13,TRBJ1-1,many,TRBV29-1,CSVHTGSSTEAFF,TGCAGCGTCCACACAGGGTCGAGCACTGAAGCTTTCTTT
-,15,TRBJ2-5,few,TRBV2,CASSESGLFQETQYF,TGTGCCAGCAGTGAATCGGGACTCTTCCAAGAGACCCAGTACTTC
-,16,TRBJ2-3,-,TRBV18,CASSPLTGGPQDTQYF,TGTGCCAGCTCACCCCTGACCGGGGGCCCCCAGGATACGCAGTATTTT
-,13,TRBJ1-5,-,TRBV29-1,CSVLPGYNQPQHF,TGCAGCGTTCTACCGGGTTATAATCAGCCCCAGCATTTT
-,16,TRBJ2-4,-,TRBV7-8,CASSLQALLAKNIQYF,TGTGCCAGCAGCTTACAAGCGTTACTAGCCAAAAACATTCAGTACTTC
-,11,TRBJ2-1,-,TRBV11-3,CASSSLGEQFF,TGTGCCAGCAGTAGTCTAGGCGAGCAGTTCTTC
TRBD2,15,TRBJ2-3,-,TRBV5-1,CASGPSGSATDTQYF,TGCGCCAGCGGCCCGAGCGGGAGTGCCACAGATACGCAGTATTTT
-,12,TRBJ2-5,-,TRBV30,CAWSESGETQYF,TGTGCCTGGAGCGAGTCTGGGGAGACCCAGTACTTC
TRBD2,16,TRBJ2-1,many,TRBV18,CASSPPGGSGYNEQFF,TGTGCCAGCTCACCCCCAGGCGGGAGTGGATACAATGAGCAGTTCTTC
TRBD1,13,TRBJ2-7,-,TRBV2,CASSQDRVGEQYF,TGTGCCAGCAGTCAGGACAGGGTGGGCGAGCAGTACTTC
-,13,TRBJ2-3,-,TRBV4-2,CASSQDFTDTQYF,TGTGCCAGCAGCCAGGACTTTACAGATACGCAGTATTTT
-,14,TRBJ1-6,-,TRBV13,CASSLDRGNSPLHF,TGTGCCAGCAGCTTAGATCGGGGTAATTCACCCCTCCACTTT
TRBD1,15,TRBJ2-7,-,TRBV19,CASSFRTGGNNEQYF,TGTGCCAGTAGTTTTCGGACAGGTGGGAATAATGAGCAGTACTTC
-,12,TRBJ1-3,-,TRBV29-1,CSARAGGNTIYF,TGCAGCGCCCGAGCGGGGGGAAACACCATATATTTT
TRBD1,15,TRBJ2-3,few,TRBV2,CASSMTGAGTDTQYF,TGTGCCAGCAGTATGACAGGGGCAGGGACAGATACGCAGTATTTT
-,14,TRBJ2-2,-,TRBV30,CAWISGSLTGELVF,TGTGCCTGGATTTCGGGTTCCCTAACCGGGGAGCTGGTTTTT
TRBD2,15,TRBJ2-1,once,TRBV4-2,CASSPLAGGGNEQFF,TGTGCCAGCAGCCCCCTTGCGGGGGGAGGAAATGAGCAGTTCTTC
-,14,TRBJ2-7,few,TRBV5-1,CASSVGRVTYEQYF,TGCGCCAGCAGCGTGGGACGTGTCACCTACGAGCAGTACTTC
-,14,TRBJ2-5,-,TRBV19,CASSINLLGETQYF,TGTGCCAGTAGTATTAACCTGTTAGGAGAGACCCAGTACTTC
TRBD1,13,TRBJ2-7,few,TRBV18,CASSKGQVYEQYF,TGTGCCAGCTCAAAGGGACAGGTCTACGAGCAGTACTTC
TRBD2,17,TRBJ2-1,-,TRBV18,CASSPPWLAGGYNEQFF,TGTGCCAGCTCACCACCGTGGCTAGCGGGGGGCTACAATGAGCAGTTCTTC
TRBD2,16,TRBJ2-3,-,TRBV9,CASSVRTSPAVDTQYF,TGTGCCAGCAGCGTTCGGACTAGCCCGGCGGTAGATACGCAGTATTTT
-,12,TRBJ2-5,few,TRBV30,CAWSESRETQYF,TGTGCCTGGAGTGAGTCTAGGGAGACCCAGTACTTC
TRBD1,12,TRBJ2-7,many,TRBV7-2,CASDRGSYEQYF,TGTGCCAGCGACAGGGGCTCCTACGAGCAGTACTTC
TRBD2,15,TRBJ2-3,-,TRBV10-3,CAISRLAGEGDTQYF,TGTGCCATCAGCCGACTAGCGGGAGAGGGAGATACGCAGTATTTT